These 8 T cell receptor beta chains were all obtained from the same sample, sequenced in a study of blood T cell repertoires in COVID-19. TCRdb's table, derived via immunoSEQ multiplex PCR, lists solely in-frame clones and lacks some. The sample has roughly 110,000 clones, roughly 80% seen once. Sequencing input: peripheral blood. The receptors derive from a man aged 50 to 59 with acute or convalescent COVID-19.

This chain connects TRBV5-8 to TRBJ2-5; TRBD2 aligns across 11 bases. The V gene's germline CDR1 is SGHTS and CDR2 YDEGEE. V shed 5 bases and J 2 bases; nucleotides not matched to a gene: 5. The CDR3 runs 15 residues. The CDR3 sequence: CASSSGTSGQETQYF. DNA of the CDR3: TGTGCCAGCAGTTCAGGGACTAGCGGACAAGAGACCCAGTACTTC.

This clone has more than one count but fewer than ten. V is TRBV19 and J is TRBJ1-2; 7 positions match TRBD1. Trimming at V came to 3 bases and at J to 9 bases, leaving 7 bases not matched to a gene. The CDR3 length is 13 residues. CDR1 and CDR2 (germline): LNHDA, SQIVND (reference sequence). DNA for the CDR3: TGTGCCAGTAGTATGATCAGACAGGGTAGCTACACCTTC. Protein: CASSMIRQGSYTF.

This chain connects TRBV30 to TRBJ1-2, with a possible D match to TRBD1 (5 bases). The CDR3 contains 14 residues. Germline CDR1 GTSNPN, CDR2 SVGIG (reference sequence). V was pared by 2 bases and J by 2 bases, with 12 bases between. For the CDR3, the DNA is TGTGCCTGGAGTCAGGCGGGACTCAACTATGGCTACACCTTC. Residues: CAWSQAGLNYGYTF.

This sequence joins TRBV21-1 and TRBJ1-1; the table's D call of TRBD1 was not tested on the DNA. TRBV21-1 has pseudogene status. This CDR3 contains 14 residues. The CDR3, as DNA: TGTGCCAGCAGGCTATGGGCAGAGAACACTGAAGCTTTCTTT. Translation: CASRLWAENTEAFF.

This clone is a singleton in its sample. At the DNA level, this CDR3 is encoded by other sequences in the same sample as well. This chain joins TRBV20-1 and TRBJ1-2; TRBD1 matches 7 bases. The CDR3 consists of 12 residues. J was trimmed by 8 bases and V by 3 bases; bases with no gene match: 6. Per the germline V gene, CDR1 is DFQATT and CDR2 is SNEGSKA (reference sequence). The CDR3 nucleotides are TGCAGTGCTAGTAACAGGGGATACGGCTACACCTTC. Translating gives CSASNRGYGYTF.

Points on this clone: Distinct nucleotide sequences in the sample also encode this CDR3. V gene TRBV24-1 combines with J gene TRBJ1-1; no firm D call. The CDR3 runs 13 residues. Trimming stripped 2 bases from V and 8 bases from J, with 11 bases between. Germline-derived CDR1 and CDR2 are KGHDR and SFDVKD. The CDR3 reads CATSDSAGAEAFF. CDR3 nucleotide sequence: TGTGCCACCAGTGATTCGGCAGGTGCGGAAGCTTTCTTT.

This clone has a handful of counts. The gene calls are TRBV7-8 and TRBJ1-2, with TRBD1 matching 8 bases. Losses at the gene ends were 5 bases for V and 3 bases for J; bases not matched to a gene: 8. This CDR3 region has 15 residues. Germline CDR1 is SGHVS and CDR2 is FQNEAQ. The CDR3 sequence: CASSTQGAPDYGYTF. The CDR3, as DNA: TGTGCCAGCAGCACGCAGGGGGCGCCGGACTATGGCTACACCTTC. The whole variable domain, remainder taken from reference TRBV7-8 and TRBJ1-2, is GAGVSQSPRYKVAKRGQDVALRCDPISGHVSLFWYQQALGQGPEFLTYFQNEAQLDKSGLPSDRFFAERPEGSVSTLKIQRTQQEDSAVYLCASSTQGAPDYGYTFGSGTRLTVV.

CDR3 residues: CASGTGPFTDTQYF. The CDR3 nucleotides read TGCGCCAGCGGAACAGGGCCCTTCACAGATACGCAGTATTTT. The chain employs TRBV5-1 and TRBJ2-3; weak D call: TRBD1 (6 bases). Germline CDR1 is SGHRS and CDR2 is YFSETQ. This CDR3 region has 14 residues. V was clipped by 7 bases and J by 2 bases, with 14 bases between them.